Each of the 28 T cell receptor beta chains below was sequenced from the same sample in a study of tumor-infiltrating lymphocytes in glioblastoma multiforme. TCRB libraries came from RNA via three nested multiplex PCR rounds. TCRdb itself ran the multiplex PCR reads through MiXCR, one entry per CDR3 protein. The sample holds around 30,000 distinct CDR3 sequences, about 58% seen once. Sample: brain tumor tissue. The receptors stem from a male donor with glioblastoma.

The sample holds many counts of this clonotype. J is TRBJ1-1 and V is TRBV4-1, with a possible D match to TRBD1 (5 bases). V lost 0 bases and J lost 3, with 17 bases in between. Germline V lookup: CDR1 MGHRA, CDR2 YSYEKL. This CDR3 region has 17 residues. CDR3 sequence (DNA): TGCGCCAGCAGCCAAGAACGACGGGGCCCGACGTACACTGAAGCTTTCTTT. Protein: CASSQERRGPTYTEAFF.

The chain has TRBV11-2 and TRBJ2-7; 7 positions match TRBD2. The CDR3 sequence is 15 residues long. V lost 5 bases and J lost 2; bases outside the gene matches: 9. The germline gives CDR1 SGHAT, CDR2 FQNNGV. This CDR3 reads CASSPTGGGAYEQYF. The CDR3 DNA follows: TGTGCCAGCAGCCCAACTGGGGGAGGGGCCTACGAGCAGTACTTC.

This clonotype was counted between two and nine times. The V and J genes are TRBV28 and TRBJ1-4; tentatively, D is TRBD1 (6 bases). V shed 2 bases and J shed 5 bases, with 12 bases lying between them. The CDR3 extends over 15 amino acids. Germline V gene lookup returns CDR1 MDHEN and CDR2 SYDVKM. Here the CDR3 reads CASSLGGPVNEKLFF. Here the CDR3 DNA reads TGTGCCAGCAGTTTAGGGGGGCCTGTCAATGAAAAACTGTTTTTT.

In the case of this clonotype: At one of its ends the junction is not consistent with the germline gene, which may arise from a read error. The genes are TRBV29-1 and TRBJ2-3; D is tentatively TRBD1 or TRBD2 (5 bases each). The CDR3 has 14 amino acids. Germline CDR1 and CDR2: SQVTM and ANQGSEA. CDR3 in amino acids: CSVEDIWETDTRYF. The CDR3 nucleotides read TGCAGCGTTGAAGATATATGGGAGACAGATACGCGGTACTTT.

Concerning this clonotype: A read error may account for a junction end that differs from germline. The genes are TRBV7-8 and TRBJ2-7, with 8 positions matching TRBD2. Germline-derived CDR1 and CDR2 are SGHVS and FQNEAQ. The CDR3 loop spans 14 amino acids. This CDR3 is CASSFAAGGDEQYF. The DNA for the CDR3 is TGTGCCAGCAGCTTCGCGGCGGGGGGAGACGAGCAGTACTTT.

Many counts were recorded for this clonotype. This chain uses TRBV5-1 with TRBJ2-5, with 12 bases fitting TRBD2. V lost 4 bases and J lost 2; bases outside the gene matches: 3. The CDR3 runs 15 residues. In germline, CDR1 is SGHRS, CDR2 YFSETQ. CDR3 DNA sequence: TGCGCCAGCAGCGGAGGACTAGCGGGGCAAGAGACCCAGTACTTC. This encodes CASSGGLAGQETQYF.

Remarks on this clonotype: This clone may be a read error of a much larger clone one base away. This sequence joins TRBV11-2 and TRBJ2-2; D is uncertain. This CDR3 comprises 14 residues. V was clipped by 0 bases and J by 4 bases, with 6 bases between them. Germline assignment: CDR1 SGHAT and CDR2 FQNNGV. CDR3 sequence reads: CASSLDVVTGELFF. CDR3 DNA sequence: TGTGCCAGCAGCTTAGATGTCGTCACCGGGGAGCTGTTTTTT.

Remarks on this clonotype: The CDR3 carries no conserved terminal phenylalanine or tryptophan, so it likely arises from a read error. The DNA is omitted, as the CDR3 cannot be located on it reliably, and the CDR3 follows TCRdb's listing. V and J are TRBV6-1 and TRBJ2-5. From its first to its last residue, the CDR3 has 13 amino acids. The germline V gene encodes CDR1 MNHNS and CDR2 SASEGT. CDR3 sequence: CASSLAGEETQHY.

This clonotype was picked up many times. The chain recombines TRBV20-1 with TRBJ1-3, with D maybe TRBD1 (5 bases). Germline CDR1 reads DFQATT; CDR2 reads SNEGSKA (reference sequence). The CDR3 runs 14 residues. Trimming left V 5 bases short and J 4 bases short, with 15 bases between. In DNA form, the CDR3 reads TGCAGTGCTTTCAGTATGGGACCGGGAAACACCATATATTTT. Translating gives CSAFSMGPGNTIYF.

This clonotype was counted many times. V gene TRBV20-1 combines with J gene TRBJ2-4; 7 bases align to TRBD1. In germline, CDR1 is DFQATT, CDR2 SNEGSKA (reference sequence). Unmatched junction bases numbered 23, after V lost 2 bases and J lost 7 bases. The CDR3 length is 19 residues. Written as DNA, the CDR3 is TGCAGTGCTAGAATAGCAGGGCGATATGACAGGGACGAAATGAACATTCAGTACTTC. This sequence encodes CSARIAGRYDRDEMNIQYF.

This clonotype was seen only a few times. A junction end diverges from the germline sequence, so it may reflect a read error. This chain connects TRBV5-6 to TRBJ2-7; TRBD2 might be the D (6 bases). The CDR3 contains 14 residues. Looked up from germline, CDR1 is SGHDT and CDR2 is YYEEEE. The CDR3 sequence: CVSSQSGTSYEQYF. The CDR3 DNA reads as TGTGTCAGCAGCCAGTCGGGGACTTCCTACGAACAGTACTTC.

About this clonotype itself: A read error is possible here, since a much larger clone lies one base away. The V call is TRBV30, the J call TRBJ1-5; 9 positions match TRBD1. CDR1 and CDR2 (germline): GTSNPN, SVGIG (reference sequence). This CDR3 comprises 16 residues. With V trimmed by 2 bases and J by 2 bases, 7 bases remained unmatched. DNA of the CDR3: TGTGCCTGGAGTTCGCACACAGGGGGCCGCAATCAGCCCCAGCATTTT. This encodes CAWSSHTGGRNQPQHF.

Concerning this clonotype: This clone may be a read error of a much larger clone one base away. The chain couples TRBV28 to TRBJ2-1; 10 bases line up with TRBD2. CDR1 and CDR2 (germline): MDHEN, SYDVKM. V lost 6 bases and J lost 5; bases outside the gene matches: 7. The CDR3 contains 15 residues. The DNA for the CDR3 is TGTGCCAGCAGCTGGGAACTAGCGGGGAACAATGAGCAGTTCTTC. It codes for CASSWELAGNNEQFF. Full variable domain (missing parts from reference TRBV28 and TRBJ2-1): DVKVTQSSRYLVKRTGEKVFLECVQDMDHENMFWYRQDPGLGLRLIYFSYDVKMKEKGDIPEGYSVSREKKERFSLILESASTNQTSMYLCASSWELAGNNEQFFGPGTRLTVL.

To note about this clonotype: One junction end disagrees with the germline gene, perhaps due to a read error. The chain joins TRBV20-1 to TRBJ2-2, with D uncertain. Germline V gene data show CDR1 as DFQATT and CDR2 as SNEGSKA (reference sequence). CDR3 length: 14 residues. CDR3 region: CNASGPQNIGELFF. As DNA, the CDR3 is TGCAATGCTAGTGGACCGCAGAACATCGGGGAGCTGTTTTTT.

The chain carries TRBV5-1 and TRBJ2-1; 11 bases match TRBD2. Germline values: CDR1 SGHRS, CDR2 YFSETQ. Trimming removed 0 bases from V and 4 bases from J; junction bases left unmatched: 3. The CDR3 length is 16 residues. The CDR3 coding sequence is TGCGCCAGCAGCTTGGGTGGGACTAGCGGATACAATGAGCAGTTCTTC. Its protein product is CASSLGGTSGYNEQFF.

Comments on this clonotype: A junction end diverges from the germline sequence, so it may reflect a read error. The rearrangement links TRBV6-5 to TRBJ2-1; 7 nucleotides align to TRBD1. The CDR3 is 12 residues long. Germline lookup yields CDR1 MNHEY and CDR2 SVGAGI. This chain's CDR3 is CDSSQTGQEQFF. CDR3 DNA sequence: TGTGACAGCAGTCAGACCGGACAGGAACAGTTCTTC.

Regarding this clonotype: This may be a read error, as it is one base from a much larger clone. The rearrangement uses TRBV21-1 and TRBJ2-3; the table's D call TRBD2 went unverified against the DNA. TRBV21-1 is shown as a pseudogene. The CDR3 spans 17 residues. The CDR3 protein is CASSKSVSGRGTDTQYF. DNA for the CDR3: TGTGCCAGCAGCAAATCCGTCAGCGGGAGGGGCACAGATACGCAGTATTTT.

The CDR3 here is CASSLKGQGNTIYF. In DNA form, the CDR3 reads TGTGCCAGCAGCCTAAAGGGACAGGGAAACACCATATATTTT. The chain is built from TRBV5-4 and TRBJ1-3; 7 bases are shared with TRBD1. CDR1 SGHNT and CDR2 YYREEE come from the germline V gene (reference sequence). The CDR3 is 14 amino acids. J was trimmed by 4 bases and V by 4 bases; bases with no gene match: 5.

The chain carries TRBV28 and TRBJ1-1; 7 positions match TRBD1. Germline V gene data show CDR1 as MDHEN and CDR2 as SYDVKM. This CDR3 is 16 amino acids long. V dropped 5 bases and J dropped 4; count of bases not matched to a gene: 13. CDR3: CASSTQGEGFGTEAFF. DNA for the CDR3: TGTGCCAGCAGTACCCAGGGGGAGGGATTTGGCACTGAAGCTTTCTTT. Full variable domain (missing parts from reference TRBV28 and TRBJ1-1): DVKVTQSSRYLVKRTGEKVFLECVQDMDHENMFWYRQDPGLGLRLIYFSYDVKMKEKGDIPEGYSVSREKKERFSLILESASTNQTSMYLCASSTQGEGFGTEAFFGQGTRLTVV.

The sample holds many counts of this clonotype. In DNA, the CDR3 is TGTGCCAGCAGAACCGGGACAGGGGCGTTAAATGAGCAGTTCTTC. Its protein product is CASRTGTGALNEQFF. V usage is TRBV6-1 and J usage is TRBJ2-1; the match to TRBD1 covers 10 bases. Germline lookup yields CDR1 MNHNS and CDR2 SASEGT. CDR3 length: 15 amino acids. Trimming cost V 6 bases and J 7 bases; bases outside gene matches: 9.

The V call is TRBV6-5, the J call TRBJ2-1; no clear D gene. Looked up from germline, CDR1 is MNHEY and CDR2 is SVGAGI. Trimming shortened V by 0 bases and J by 9 bases, and 9 bases separated the two germline ends. The CDR3 spans 13 residues. CDR3 loop: CASSYSTPSEQFF. The CDR3 DNA is TGTGCCAGCAGTTACTCGACCCCGAGTGAGCAGTTCTTC.

With regard to this clonotype: One junction end does not reproduce the germline sequence, and a read error may be involved. The CDR3 coding sequence is TGTGCCAGCAGCCAAGATAGTCTAGCGGCTGCTCAAGCGACCCGGTACTTC. Its protein product is CASSQDSLAAAQATRYF. The gene calls are TRBV4-2 and TRBJ2-5, with 7 bases identical to TRBD2. This CDR3 is built from 17 residues. The germline gives CDR1 LGHNA, CDR2 YNFKEQ.

As to this clonotype: Since no conserved phenylalanine or tryptophan closes the CDR3, a read error is the likely cause. The V call is TRBV7-9, the J call TRBJ2-3; D is undetermined. V lost 5 bases and J lost 3, with 9 bases in between. The CDR3 loop spans 13 amino acids. CDR1 is SEHNR, CDR2 FQNEAQ, per germline (reference sequence). The CDR3 sequence is CASSRDWTDTQYS. The CDR3 DNA reads as TGTGCCAGCAGCCGAGACTGGACAGATACGCAGTATTCT.

There are a few counts of this clonotype. The V gene is TRBV11-2, the J gene TRBJ2-7; 7 nucleotides align to TRBD1. The junction had 5 bases not matched to a gene; V was cut back by 2 bases and J by 1 base. The CDR3 totals 15 residues. Germline CDR1 reads SGHAT; CDR2 reads FQNNGV. CDR3 in amino acids: CASSLLGQRSYEQYF. In DNA form, the CDR3 reads TGTGCCAGCAGCTTATTGGGACAGAGATCCTACGAGCAGTACTTC.

This clonotype occurred many times. The chain recombines TRBV5-8 with TRBJ2-3; D remains ambiguous. The V end lost 4 bases, the J end lost 0 bases, and 12 bases lay between the germline ends. The CDR3 runs to 15 residues. The germline gives CDR1 SGHTS, CDR2 YDEGEE. The CDR3 DNA follows: TGTGCCAGCAGCGTGATCGACTCTAGCACAGATACGCAGTATTTT. Its translation: CASSVIDSSTDTQYF.

About this clonotype itself: Being one base from a much bigger clone, this may be a read error. This rearrangement joins TRBV28 to TRBJ1-3; D call uncertain. The CDR3 loop spans 16 amino acids. CDR1 and CDR2 (germline): MDHEN, SYDVKM. The CDR3 coding sequence is TGTGCCAGCAGTTTTGGAGGGAGTGAATCTGGATACACCATATATTTT. Translated, it gives CASSFGGSESGYTIYF.

Ten or more counts support this clonotype. CDR3 nucleotides: TGTGCCAGCAGAAGGGGGGCCTTAGGGGAGCAGTACTTC. Translation: CASRRGALGEQYF. The chain joins TRBV2 to TRBJ2-7; D could derive from TRBD1 or TRBD2 (6 bases each). With 6 bases removed from V and 7 bases from J, the gap between germline ends came to 16 bases. The germline CDR1 and CDR2 sequences are SNHLY and FYNNEI. There are 13 residues in the CDR3.

This clonotype turned up a few times. The chain carries TRBV11-2 and TRBJ2-1; D is unclear. V lost 5 bases to trimming and J lost 2 bases, with 13 bases between them. CDR1 is SGHAT, CDR2 FQNNGV, per germline. The CDR3 length is 15 residues. Here the CDR3 reads CASSPGAYTYNEQFF. CDR3 DNA sequence: TGTGCCAGCAGCCCTGGAGCCTACACCTACAATGAGCAGTTCTTC.